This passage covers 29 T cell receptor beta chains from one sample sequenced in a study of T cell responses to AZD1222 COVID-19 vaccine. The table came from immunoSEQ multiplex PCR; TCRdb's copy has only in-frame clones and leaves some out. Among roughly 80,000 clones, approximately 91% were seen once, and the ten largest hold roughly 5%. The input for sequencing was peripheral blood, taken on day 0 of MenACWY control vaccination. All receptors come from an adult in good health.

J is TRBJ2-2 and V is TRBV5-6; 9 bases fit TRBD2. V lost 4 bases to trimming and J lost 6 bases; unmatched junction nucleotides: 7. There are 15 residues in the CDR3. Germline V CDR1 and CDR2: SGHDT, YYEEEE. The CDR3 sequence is CASSTRTSAAGELFF. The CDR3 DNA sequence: TGTGCCAGCAGCACCAGGACTAGCGCAGCCGGGGAGCTGTTTTTT.

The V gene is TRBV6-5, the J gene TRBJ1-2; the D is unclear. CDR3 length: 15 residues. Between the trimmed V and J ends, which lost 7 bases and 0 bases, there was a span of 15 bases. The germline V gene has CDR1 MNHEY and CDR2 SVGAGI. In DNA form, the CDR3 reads TGTGCCAGCACCCCTGTGGGGAGGGCTAACTATGGCTACACCTTC. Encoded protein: CASTPVGRANYGYTF.

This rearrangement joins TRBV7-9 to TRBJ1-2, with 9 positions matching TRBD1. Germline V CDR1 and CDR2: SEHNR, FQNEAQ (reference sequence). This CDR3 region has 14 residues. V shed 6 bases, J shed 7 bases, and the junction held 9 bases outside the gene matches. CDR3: CASRPPGQGFGYTF. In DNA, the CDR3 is TGTGCCAGCAGACCTCCGGGACAGGGTTTTGGCTACACCTTC.

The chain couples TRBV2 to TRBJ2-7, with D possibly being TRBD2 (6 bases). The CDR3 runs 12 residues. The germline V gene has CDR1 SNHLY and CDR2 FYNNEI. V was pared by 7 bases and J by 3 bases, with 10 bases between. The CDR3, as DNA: TGTGCCAGCAATTTCGGGGGCTACGAGCAGTACTTC. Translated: CASNFGGYEQYF.

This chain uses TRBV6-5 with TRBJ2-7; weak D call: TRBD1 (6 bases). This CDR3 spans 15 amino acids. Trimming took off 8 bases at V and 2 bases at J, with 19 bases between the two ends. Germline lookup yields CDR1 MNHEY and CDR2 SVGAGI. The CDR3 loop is CASLPLGTPAYEQYF. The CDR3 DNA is TGTGCCAGCCTACCCCTGGGGACACCCGCCTACGAGCAGTACTTC.

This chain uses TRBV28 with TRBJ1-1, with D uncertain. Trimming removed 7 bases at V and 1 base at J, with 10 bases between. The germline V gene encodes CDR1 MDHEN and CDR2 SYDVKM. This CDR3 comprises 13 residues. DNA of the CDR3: TGTGCCAGCACCCGACCGAAGAACACTGAAGCTTTCTTT. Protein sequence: CASTRPKNTEAFF.

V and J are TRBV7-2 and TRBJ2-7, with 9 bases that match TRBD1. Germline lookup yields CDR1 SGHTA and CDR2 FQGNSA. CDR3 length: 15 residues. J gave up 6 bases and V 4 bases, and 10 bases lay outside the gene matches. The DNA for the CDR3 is TGTGCCAGCAGCTCTCGGCCGGGACAGGGTTCCGAGCAGTACTTC. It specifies CASSSRPGQGSEQYF. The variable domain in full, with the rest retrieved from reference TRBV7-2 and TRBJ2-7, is GAGVSQSPSNKVTEKGKDVELRCDPISGHTALYWYRQSLGQGLEFLIYFQGNSAPDKSGLPSDRFSAERTGGSVSTLTIQRTQQEDSAVYLCASSSRPGQGSEQYFGPGTRLTVT.

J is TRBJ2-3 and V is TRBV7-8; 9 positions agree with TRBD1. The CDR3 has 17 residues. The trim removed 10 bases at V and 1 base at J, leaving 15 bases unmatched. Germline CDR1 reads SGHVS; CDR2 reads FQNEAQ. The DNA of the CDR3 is TGTGCCATAAGCGGCTGGGGACAGGGTGTCGGCACAGATACGCAGTATTTT. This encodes CAISGWGQGVGTDTQYF.

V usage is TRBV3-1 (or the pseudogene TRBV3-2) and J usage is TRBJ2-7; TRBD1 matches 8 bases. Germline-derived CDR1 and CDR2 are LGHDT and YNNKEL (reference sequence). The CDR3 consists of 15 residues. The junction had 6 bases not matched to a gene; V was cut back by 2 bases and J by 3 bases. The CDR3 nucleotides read TGTGCCAGCAGCCAACCGACAGGGGCTCGCTACGAGCAGTACTTC. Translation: CASSQPTGARYEQYF.

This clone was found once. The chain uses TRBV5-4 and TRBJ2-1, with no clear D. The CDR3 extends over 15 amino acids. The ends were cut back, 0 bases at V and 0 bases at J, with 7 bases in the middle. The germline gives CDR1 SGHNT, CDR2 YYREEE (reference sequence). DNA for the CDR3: TGTGCCAGCAGCTTGGACGTCAGCTCCTACAATGAGCAGTTCTTC. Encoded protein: CASSLDVSSYNEQFF.

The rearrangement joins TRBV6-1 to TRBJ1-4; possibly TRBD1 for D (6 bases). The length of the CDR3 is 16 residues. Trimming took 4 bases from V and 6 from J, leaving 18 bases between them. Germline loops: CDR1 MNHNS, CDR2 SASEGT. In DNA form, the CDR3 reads TGTGCCAGCAGTGCCGAGATCCGGGACACTTATGAAAAACTGTTTTTT. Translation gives CASSAEIRDTYEKLFF.

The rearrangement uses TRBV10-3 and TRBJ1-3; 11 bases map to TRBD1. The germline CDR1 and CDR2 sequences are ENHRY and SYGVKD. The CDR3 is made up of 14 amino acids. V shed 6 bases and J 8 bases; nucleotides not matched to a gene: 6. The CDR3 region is CAISPGQGADTIYF. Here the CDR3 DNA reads TGTGCCATCAGCCCTGGACAGGGGGCGGACACCATATATTTT.

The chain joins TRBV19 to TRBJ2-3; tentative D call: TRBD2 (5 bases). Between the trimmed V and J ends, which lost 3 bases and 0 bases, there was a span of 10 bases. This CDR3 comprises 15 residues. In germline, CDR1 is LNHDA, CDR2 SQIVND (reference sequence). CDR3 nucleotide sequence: TGTGCCAGTAGTATCGAGGGAGATAGCACAGATACGCAGTATTTT. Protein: CASSIEGDSTDTQYF.

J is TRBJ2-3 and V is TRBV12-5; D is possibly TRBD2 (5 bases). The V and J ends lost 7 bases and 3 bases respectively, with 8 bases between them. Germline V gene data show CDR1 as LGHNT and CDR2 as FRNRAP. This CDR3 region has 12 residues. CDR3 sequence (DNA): TGTGCTAGTGCCGGGGTTACAGATACGCAGTATTTT. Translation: CASAGVTDTQYF.

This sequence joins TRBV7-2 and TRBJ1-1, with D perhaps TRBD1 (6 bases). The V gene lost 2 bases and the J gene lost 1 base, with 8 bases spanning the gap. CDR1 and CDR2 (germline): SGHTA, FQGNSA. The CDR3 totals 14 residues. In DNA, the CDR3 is TGTGCCAGCAGCTTAAGGGGGGCGAACACTGAAGCTTTCTTT. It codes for CASSLRGANTEAFF.

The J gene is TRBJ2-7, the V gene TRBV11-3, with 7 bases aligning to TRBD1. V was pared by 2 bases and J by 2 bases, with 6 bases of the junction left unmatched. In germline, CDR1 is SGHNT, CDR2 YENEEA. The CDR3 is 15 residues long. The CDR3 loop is CASSLRGQGAYEQYF. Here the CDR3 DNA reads TGTGCCAGCAGCTTAAGAGGGCAGGGGGCCTACGAGCAGTACTTC.

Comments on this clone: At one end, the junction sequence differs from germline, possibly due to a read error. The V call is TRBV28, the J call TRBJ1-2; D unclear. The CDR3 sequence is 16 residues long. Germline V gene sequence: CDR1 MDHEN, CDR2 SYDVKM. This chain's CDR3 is CASSTPGNPGNSGYTF. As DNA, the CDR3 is TGTGCCAGCAGCACCCCCGGGAACCCAGGCAACTCTGGCTACACCTTC.

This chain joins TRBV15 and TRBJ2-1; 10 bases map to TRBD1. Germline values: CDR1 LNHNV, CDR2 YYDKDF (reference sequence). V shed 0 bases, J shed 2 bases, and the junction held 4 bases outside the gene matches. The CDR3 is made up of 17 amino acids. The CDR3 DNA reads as TGTGCCACCAGCAGAGATCTGGGGACAGGGGCCTACAATGAGCAGTTCTTC. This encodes CATSRDLGTGAYNEQFF. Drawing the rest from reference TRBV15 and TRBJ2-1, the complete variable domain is DAMVIQNPRYQVTQFGKPVTLSCSQTLNHNVMYWYQQKSSQAPKLLFHYYDKDFNNEADTPDNFQSRRPNTSFCFLDIRSPGLGDTAMYLCATSRDLGTGAYNEQFFGPGTRLTVL.

The CDR3 is CASSPGTGLSEQFF. For the CDR3, the DNA is TGTGCCAGTAGCCCCGGGACAGGCCTGAGTGAGCAGTTCTTC. This rearrangement joins TRBV19 to TRBJ2-1, with 8 bases fitting TRBD1. V shed 6 bases, J shed 9 bases, and the junction held 10 bases outside the gene matches. CDR1 and CDR2 (germline): LNHDA, SQIVND (reference sequence). The CDR3 consists of 14 residues.

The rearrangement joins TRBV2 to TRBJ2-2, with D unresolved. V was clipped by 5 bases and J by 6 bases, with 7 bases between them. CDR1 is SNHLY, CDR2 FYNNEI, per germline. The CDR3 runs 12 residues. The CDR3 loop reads CASSFRAGELFF. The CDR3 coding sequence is TGTGCCAGCAGTTTTAGGGCCGGGGAGCTGTTTTTT.

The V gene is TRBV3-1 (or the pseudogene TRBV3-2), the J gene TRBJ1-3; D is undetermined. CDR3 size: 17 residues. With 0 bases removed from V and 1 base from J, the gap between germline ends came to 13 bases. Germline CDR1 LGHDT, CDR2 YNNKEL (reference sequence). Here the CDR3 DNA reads TGTGCCAGCAGCCAAGATCGTGGGAGTTCTTCTGGAAACACCATATATTTT. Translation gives CASSQDRGSSSGNTIYF.

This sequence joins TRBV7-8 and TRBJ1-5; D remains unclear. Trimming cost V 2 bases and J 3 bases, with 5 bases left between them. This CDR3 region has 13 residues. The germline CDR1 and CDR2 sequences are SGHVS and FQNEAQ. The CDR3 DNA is TGTGCCAGCAGCTTAATGGTCAATCAGCCCCAGCATTTT. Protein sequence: CASSLMVNQPQHF.

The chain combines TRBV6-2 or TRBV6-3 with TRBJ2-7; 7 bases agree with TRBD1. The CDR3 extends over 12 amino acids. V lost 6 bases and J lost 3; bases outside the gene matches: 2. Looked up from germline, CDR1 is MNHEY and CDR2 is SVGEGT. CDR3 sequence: CASSHRGYEQYF. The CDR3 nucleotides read TGTGCCAGCAGCCACAGGGGCTACGAGCAGTACTTC.

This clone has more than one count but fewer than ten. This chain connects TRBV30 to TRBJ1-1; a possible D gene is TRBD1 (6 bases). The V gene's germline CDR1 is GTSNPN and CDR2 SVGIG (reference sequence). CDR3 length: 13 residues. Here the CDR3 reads CATETGYGTEAFF. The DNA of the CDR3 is TGTGCTACTGAAACAGGGTATGGCACTGAAGCTTTCTTT.

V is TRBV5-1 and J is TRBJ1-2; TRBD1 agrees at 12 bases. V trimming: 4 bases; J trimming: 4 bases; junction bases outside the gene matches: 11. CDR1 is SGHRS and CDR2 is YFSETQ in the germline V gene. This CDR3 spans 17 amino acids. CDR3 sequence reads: CASSHSPGQGASYGYTF. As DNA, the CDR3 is TGCGCCAGCAGCCACTCCCCGGGACAGGGGGCTTCCTATGGCTACACCTTC.

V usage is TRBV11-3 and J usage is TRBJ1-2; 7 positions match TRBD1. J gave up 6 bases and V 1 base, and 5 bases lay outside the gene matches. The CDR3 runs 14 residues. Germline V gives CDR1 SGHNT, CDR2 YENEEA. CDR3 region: CASSLGQGSNGYTF. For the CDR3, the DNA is TGTGCCAGCAGCTTAGGACAGGGATCGAATGGCTACACCTTC.

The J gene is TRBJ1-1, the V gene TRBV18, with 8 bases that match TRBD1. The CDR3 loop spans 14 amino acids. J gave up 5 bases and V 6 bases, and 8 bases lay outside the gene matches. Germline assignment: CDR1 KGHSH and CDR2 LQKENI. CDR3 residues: CASSPRQGNTEAFF. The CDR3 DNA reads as TGTGCCAGCTCCCCTCGACAGGGGAATACTGAAGCTTTCTTT.

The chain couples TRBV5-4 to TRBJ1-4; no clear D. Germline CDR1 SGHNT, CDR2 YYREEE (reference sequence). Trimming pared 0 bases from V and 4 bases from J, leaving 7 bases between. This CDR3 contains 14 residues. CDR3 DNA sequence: TGTGCCAGCAGCTTGGAAGGTCTTAATGAAAAACTGTTTTTT. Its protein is CASSLEGLNEKLFF.

CDR3 protein: CASSEGDNQPQHF. CDR3 sequence (DNA): TGTGCCAGCAGCGAGGGGGACAATCAGCCCCAGCATTTT. The chain has TRBV7-8 and TRBJ1-5; perhaps TRBD1 as D (6 bases). The CDR3 spans 13 residues. CDR1 and CDR2 (germline): SGHVS, FQNEAQ. V gave up 5 bases and J gave up 3 bases, with 8 bases separating them.